These T cell receptor beta chains were read from a single sample in a study of blood T cell repertoires in COVID-19. The data were produced by immunoSEQ multiplex PCR, yet TCRdb's version contains in-frame clones alone and is incomplete. The sample includes 60,000 to 65,000 clones, roughly four fifths seen only once; the top ten take roughly 5%. Sequencing was done on a sample of peripheral blood. Receptors originate from a human donor in a cohort sampled during active COVID-19. CDR3s include the opening cysteine and the closing phenylalanine or tryptophan. The D gene is left open where the match is weak. Clone size appears in some rows only: once, few, many, or a class for an expanded clone.

- TRBJ2-3 - TRBV9 CASSPSSPDTQYF TGTGCCAGCAGCCCCTCCTCCCCAGATACGCAGTATTTT
TRBD2 TRBJ2-7 - TRBV24-1 CAIQRGGQGEQYF TGTGCCATTCAACGGGGGGGCCAGGGCGAGCAGTACTTC
- TRBJ1-4 - TRBV6-5 CATSPRRTNEKLFF TGTGCCACCTCGCCCAGGAGGACTAATGAAAAACTGTTTTTT
TRBD1 TRBJ1-2 once TRBV3-1/TRBV3-2 CASSRHQGGSYGYTF TGTGCCAGCAGCCGACACCAGGGGGGATCGTATGGCTACACCTTC
TRBD2 TRBJ2-5 - TRBV13 CASSLRLAGAKETQYF TGTGCCAGCAGCTTACGACTAGCGGGGGCTAAAGAGACCCAGTACTTC
TRBD1 TRBJ1-1 - TRBV7-3 CASSRDRLNTEAFF TGTGCCAGCAGCCGGGACAGGTTGAACACTGAAGCTTTCTTT
TRBD1 TRBJ2-6 - TRBV18 CASSTTGGSGANVLTF TGTGCCAGCTCAACCACAGGGGGCTCTGGGGCCAACGTCCTGACTTTC
- TRBJ1-1 - TRBV5-6 CASSLQVGTEAFF TGTGCCAGCAGCTTACAGGTGGGCACTGAAGCTTTCTTT
TRBD2 TRBJ2-3 - TRBV6-2/TRBV6-3 CASSLRTSRSTDTQYF TGTGCCAGCAGTCTCCGGACTAGCCGAAGCACAGATACGCAGTATTTT
TRBD2 TRBJ2-2 - TRBV6-5 CASSGTSGNTGELFF TGTGCCAGCTCAGGGACTAGCGGAAACACCGGGGAGCTGTTTTTT
- TRBJ2-5 - TRBV2 CASSRYQETQYF TGTGCCAGCAGTCGGTACCAAGAGACCCAGTACTTC
- TRBJ2-5 - TRBV18 CASSPGSDETQYF TGTGCCAGCTCACCAGGGAGCGACGAGACCCAGTACTTC
- TRBJ1-5 - TRBV27 CASSLRRGSRQPQHF TGTGCCAGCAGTTTACGCAGGGGATCGAGGCAGCCCCAGCATTTT
TRBD1 TRBJ1-1 - TRBV7-9 CASSLGQVTEAFF TGTGCCAGCAGCCTGGGACAGGTCACTGAAGCTTTCTTT
- TRBJ1-2 - TRBV9 CASSVDGGGYGYTF TGTGCCAGCAGCGTAGACGGGGGGGGCTATGGCTACACCTTC
- TRBJ2-4 - TRBV19 CASSTRLTENIQYF TGTGCCAGTAGTACCCGACTAACTGAAAACATTCAGTACTTC
- TRBJ2-5 - TRBV7-6 CASSPHQETQYF TGTGCCAGCAGCCCTCACCAAGAGACCCAGTACTTC
TRBD2 TRBJ2-1 - TRBV9 CASSVGAGGPYNEQFF TGTGCCAGCAGCGTAGGGGCGGGGGGGCCCTACAATGAGCAGTTCTTC
- TRBJ1-5 - TRBV28 CASRSGRVSQPQHF TGTGCCAGCAGGTCGGGGAGGGTTAGTCAGCCCCAGCATTTT
TRBD1 TRBJ1-5 few TRBV10-2 CASRGTGVVGQPQHF TGCGCCAGCAGGGGGACAGGGGTGGTTGGACAGCCCCAGCATTTT
- TRBJ2-2 - TRBV24-1 CATSDWGGQTNTGELFF TGTGCCACCAGTGATTGGGGCGGACAGACCAACACCGGGGAGCTGTTTTTT
- TRBJ2-3 - TRBV19 CASSRGERISTDTQYF TGTGCCAGTAGTAGGGGGGAGCGGATATCCACAGATACGCAGTATTTT
TRBD1 TRBJ2-7 - TRBV7-6 CASGNQGADGSYEQYF TGTGCCAGCGGAAATCAGGGGGCAGATGGCTCCTACGAGCAGTACTTC